This T cell receptor (beta chain) came from a study of T-cell reconstitution after alpha-beta-depleted transplantation in children. During its preparation, the TCRbeta library received unique molecular identifiers. TCRdb analysed the PCR reads with MiXCR anew, one entry per CDR3 protein. The repertoire holds about 540,000 distinct CDR3 sequences, with approximately 20% as singletons. Trimming took off 7 bases at V and 3 bases at J, with 12 bases between the two ends. CDR1 is SNHLY, CDR2 FYNNEI, per germline. The CDR3 length is 13 residues. This clonotype was seen more than once but under ten times. The sequencing here drew on PBMCs from the stem cell graft donor, taken from the stem cell graft. The chain couples TRBV2 to TRBJ1-1; D is undetermined. The clonotype was recovered from a human donor who donated a stem cell graft to a child with acute lymphoblastic leukemia. The CDR3 DNA follows: TGTGCCAGCAAGCAGGAGATCGACACTGAAGCTTTCTTT. Its protein product is CASKQEIDTEAFF. Using reference TRBV2 and TRBJ1-1 for the parts outside the CDR3, the full variable domain is EPEVTQTPSHQVTQMGQEVILRCVPISNHLYFYWYRQILGQKVEFLVSFYNNEISEKSEIFDDQFSVERPDGSNFTLKIRSTKLEDSAMYFCASKQEIDTEAFFGQGTRLTVV.